The count of the clone carrying this TCR beta chain is one. The target antigen is unknown. Trimming removed 6 bases at V and 6 bases at J, with 8 bases between. The CDR3 spans 12 residues. Germline V gives CDR1 SNHLY, CDR2 FYNNEI. The data were obtained in a study of CD4+ T cells in melanoma. The data were produced by immunoSEQ multiplex PCR, yet TCRdb's version contains in-frame clones alone and is incomplete. The table shows around 130,000 clones, with 85% to 95% occurring only once. Overall study results and limits: Diverse differentiation states were reported for melanoma neoantigen-specific CD4+ T cells. CD8+ T cell, macrophage and B cell function reportedly correlated with neoantigen-specific CD4+ T cells.

J is TRBJ2-2 and V is TRBV2; D gene uncertain. The clonotype originates from a human donor with melanoma. CDR3 sequence reads: CASRSPPGELFF. The CDR3 region has the DNA TGTGCCAGCAGGTCCCCTCCCGGGGAGCTGTTTTTT.